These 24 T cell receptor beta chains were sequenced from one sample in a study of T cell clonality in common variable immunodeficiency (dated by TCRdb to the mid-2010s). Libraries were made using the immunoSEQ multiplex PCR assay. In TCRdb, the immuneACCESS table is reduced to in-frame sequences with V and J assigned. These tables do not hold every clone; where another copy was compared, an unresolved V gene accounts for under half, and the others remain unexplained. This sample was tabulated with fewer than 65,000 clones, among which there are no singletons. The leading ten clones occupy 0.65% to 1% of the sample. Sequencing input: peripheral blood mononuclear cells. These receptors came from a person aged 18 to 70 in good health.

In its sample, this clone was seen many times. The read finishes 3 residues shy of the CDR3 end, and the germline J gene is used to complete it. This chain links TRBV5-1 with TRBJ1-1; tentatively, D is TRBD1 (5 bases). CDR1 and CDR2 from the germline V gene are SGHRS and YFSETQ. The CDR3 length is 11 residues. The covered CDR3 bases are TGCGCCAGCAGCTTAGAGGGGGAA. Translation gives CASSLEGE. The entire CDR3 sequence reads CASSLEGEAFF.

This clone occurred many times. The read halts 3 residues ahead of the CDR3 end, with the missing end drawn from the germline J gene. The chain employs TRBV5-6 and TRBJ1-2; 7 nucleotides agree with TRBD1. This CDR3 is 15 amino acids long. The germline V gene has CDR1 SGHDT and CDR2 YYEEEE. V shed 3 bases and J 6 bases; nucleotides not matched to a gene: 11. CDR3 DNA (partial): TGTGCCAGCAGCTATCTCGACAGGGCTGAGGATGGC. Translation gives CASSYLDRAEDG. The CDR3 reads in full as CASSYLDRAEDGYTF.

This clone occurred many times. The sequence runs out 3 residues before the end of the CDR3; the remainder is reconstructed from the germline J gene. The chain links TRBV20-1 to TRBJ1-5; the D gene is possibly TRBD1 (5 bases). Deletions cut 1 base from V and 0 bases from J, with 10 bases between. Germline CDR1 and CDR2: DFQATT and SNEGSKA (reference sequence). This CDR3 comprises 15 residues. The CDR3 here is CSARGLGGSNQPQHF. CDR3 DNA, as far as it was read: TGCAGTGCTAGAGGCCTCGGGGGTAGCAATCAGCCC.

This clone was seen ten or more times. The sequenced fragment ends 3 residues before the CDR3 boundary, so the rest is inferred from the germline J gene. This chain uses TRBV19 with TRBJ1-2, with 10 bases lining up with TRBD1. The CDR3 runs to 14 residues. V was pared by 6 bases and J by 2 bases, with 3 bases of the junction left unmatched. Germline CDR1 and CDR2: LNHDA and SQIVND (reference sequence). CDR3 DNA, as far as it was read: TGTGCCAGTAGGGGGACAGGGGAGAACTATGGC. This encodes CASRGTGENYG. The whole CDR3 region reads CASRGTGENYGYTF.

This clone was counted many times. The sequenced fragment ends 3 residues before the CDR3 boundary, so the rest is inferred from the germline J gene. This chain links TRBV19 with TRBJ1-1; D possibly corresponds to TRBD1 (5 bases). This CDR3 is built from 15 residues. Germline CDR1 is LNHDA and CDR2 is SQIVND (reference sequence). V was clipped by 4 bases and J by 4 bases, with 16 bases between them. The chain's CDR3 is CASSKGRGGITEAFF. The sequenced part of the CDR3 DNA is TGTGCCAGTAGTAAGGGCCGGGGGGGGATCACTGAA.

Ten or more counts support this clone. The sequenced CDR3 bases are TGTGCCAGCAGACGGGACAGTGGAGAGAAA. Protein product: CASRRDSGEK. The whole CDR3 reads CASRRDSGEKLFF. This chain connects TRBV7-9 to TRBJ1-4; 7 bases are shared with TRBD1. From the germline J gene comes the end of the CDR3, since the read stops 3 residues before it. Germline lookup yields CDR1 SEHNR and CDR2 FQNEAQ (reference sequence). The CDR3 is 13 residues long.

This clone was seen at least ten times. CDR3 protein: CASSAQGTGTEAFF. CDR3 bases read: TGTGCCAGCAGCGCACAGGGAACGGGCACTGAA. The V gene is TRBV7-9, the J gene TRBJ1-1, with a possible D match to TRBD1 (6 bases). The CDR3 extends 3 residues past the end of the read, so its final part is completed from the germline J gene. This CDR3 spans 14 amino acids. Germline V gene data show CDR1 as SEHNR and CDR2 as FQNEAQ (reference sequence). Trimming removed 5 bases from V and 4 bases from J, with 14 bases in between.

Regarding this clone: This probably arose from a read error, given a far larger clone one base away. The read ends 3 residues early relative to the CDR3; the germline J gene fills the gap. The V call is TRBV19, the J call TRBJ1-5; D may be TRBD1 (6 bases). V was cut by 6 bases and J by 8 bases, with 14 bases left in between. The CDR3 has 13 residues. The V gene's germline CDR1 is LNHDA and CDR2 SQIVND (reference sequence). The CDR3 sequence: CASSRRGREPQHF. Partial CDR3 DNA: TGTGCCAGTAGCCGCAGGGGTCGGGAGCCC. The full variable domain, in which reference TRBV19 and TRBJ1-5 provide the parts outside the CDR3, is DGGITQSPKYLFRKEGQNVTLSCEQNLNHDAMYWYRQDPGQGLRLIYYSQIVNDFQKGDIAEGYSVSREKKESFPLTVTSAQKNPTAFYLCASSRRGREPQHFGDGTRLSIL.

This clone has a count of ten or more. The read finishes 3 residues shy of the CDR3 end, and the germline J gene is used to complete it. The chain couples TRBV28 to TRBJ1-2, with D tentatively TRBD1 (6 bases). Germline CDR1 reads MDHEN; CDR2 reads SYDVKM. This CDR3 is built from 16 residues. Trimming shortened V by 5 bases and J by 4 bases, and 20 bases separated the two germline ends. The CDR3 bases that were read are TGTGCCAGCAGTCCCCTAGGGGACAATCAGAGCTATGGC. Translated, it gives CASSPLGDNQSYG. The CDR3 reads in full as CASSPLGDNQSYGYTF.

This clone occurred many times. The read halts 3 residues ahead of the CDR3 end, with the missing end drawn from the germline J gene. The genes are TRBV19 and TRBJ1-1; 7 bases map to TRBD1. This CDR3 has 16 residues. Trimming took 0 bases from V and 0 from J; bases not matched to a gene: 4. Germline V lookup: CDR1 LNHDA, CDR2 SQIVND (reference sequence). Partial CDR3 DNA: TGTGCCAGTAGTATAGATCATGGGACAGTGAACACTGAA. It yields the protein CASSIDHGTVNTE. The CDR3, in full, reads CASSIDHGTVNTEAFF.

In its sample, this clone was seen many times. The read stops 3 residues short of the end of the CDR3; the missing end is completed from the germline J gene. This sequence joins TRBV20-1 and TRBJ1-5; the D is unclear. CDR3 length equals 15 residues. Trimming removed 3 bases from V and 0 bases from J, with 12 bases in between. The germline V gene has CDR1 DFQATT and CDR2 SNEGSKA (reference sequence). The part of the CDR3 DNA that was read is TGCAGTGCTAGTGAACAGCCCCTTAGCAATCAGCCC. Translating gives CSASEQPLSNQP. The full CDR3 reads CSASEQPLSNQPQHF.

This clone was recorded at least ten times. The CDR3: CAIWDSRGEWPEAFF. The part of the CDR3 DNA that was read is TGTGCCATTTGGGACAGCCGAGGTGAGTGGCCTGAA. The gene calls are TRBV10-3 and TRBJ1-1; 7 bases match TRBD1. The CDR3 end falls 3 residues outside the read, so it is completed with the germline J gene. The CDR3 is 15 amino acids. V lost 9 bases to trimming and J lost 6 bases; unmatched junction nucleotides: 16. Germline-derived CDR1 and CDR2 are ENHRY and SYGVKD.

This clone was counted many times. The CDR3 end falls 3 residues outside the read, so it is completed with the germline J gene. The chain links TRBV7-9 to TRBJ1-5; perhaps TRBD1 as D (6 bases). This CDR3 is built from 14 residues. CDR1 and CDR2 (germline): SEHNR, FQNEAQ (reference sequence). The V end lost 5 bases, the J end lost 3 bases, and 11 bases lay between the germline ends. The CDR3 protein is CASSLTGSNQPQHF. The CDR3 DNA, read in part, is TGTGCCAGCAGCCTGACAGGCTCCAATCAGCCC.

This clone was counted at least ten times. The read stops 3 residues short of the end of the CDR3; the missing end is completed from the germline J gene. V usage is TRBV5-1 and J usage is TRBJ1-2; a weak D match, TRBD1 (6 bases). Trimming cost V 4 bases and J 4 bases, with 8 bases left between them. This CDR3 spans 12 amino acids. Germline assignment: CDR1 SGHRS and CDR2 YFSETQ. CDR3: CASSPTGYGYTF. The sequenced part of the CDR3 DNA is TGCGCCAGCAGCCCGACAGGCTATGGC. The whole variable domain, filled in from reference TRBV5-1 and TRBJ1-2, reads KAGVTQTPRYLIKTRGQQVTLSCSPISGHRSVSWYQQTPGQGLQFLFEYFSETQRNKGNFPGRFSGRQFSNSRSEMNVSTLELGDSALYLCASSPTGYGYTFGSGTRLTVV.

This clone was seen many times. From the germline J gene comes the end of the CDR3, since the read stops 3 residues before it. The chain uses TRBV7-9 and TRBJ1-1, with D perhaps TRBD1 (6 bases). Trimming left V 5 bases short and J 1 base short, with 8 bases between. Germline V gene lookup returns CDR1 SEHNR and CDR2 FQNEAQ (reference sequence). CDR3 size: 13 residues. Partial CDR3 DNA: TGTGCCAGCAGCCCGACAGGGAACACTGAA. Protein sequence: CASSPTGNTE. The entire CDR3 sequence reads CASSPTGNTEAFF.

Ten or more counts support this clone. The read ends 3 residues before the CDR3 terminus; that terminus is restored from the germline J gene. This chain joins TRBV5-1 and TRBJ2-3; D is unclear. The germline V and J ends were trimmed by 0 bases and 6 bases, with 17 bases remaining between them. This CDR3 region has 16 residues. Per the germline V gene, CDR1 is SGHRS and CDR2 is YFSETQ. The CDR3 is CASSLAGRFLVDTQYF. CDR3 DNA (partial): TGCGCCAGCAGCTTGGCCGGTCGGTTTCTCGTCGATACG.

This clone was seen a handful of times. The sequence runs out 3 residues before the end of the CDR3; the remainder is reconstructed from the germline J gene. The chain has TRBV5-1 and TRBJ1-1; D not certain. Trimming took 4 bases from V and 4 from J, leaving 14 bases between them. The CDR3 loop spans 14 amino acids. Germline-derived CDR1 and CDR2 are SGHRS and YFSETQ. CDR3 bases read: TGCGCCAGCAGCGTCGGGGTCTACCCCACTGAA. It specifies CASSVGVYPTE. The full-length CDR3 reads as CASSVGVYPTEAFF.

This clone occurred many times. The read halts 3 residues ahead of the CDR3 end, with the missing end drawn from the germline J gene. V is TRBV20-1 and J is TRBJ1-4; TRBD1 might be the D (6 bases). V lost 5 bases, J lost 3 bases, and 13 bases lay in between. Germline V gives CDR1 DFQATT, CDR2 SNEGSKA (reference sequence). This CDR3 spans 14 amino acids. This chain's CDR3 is CSALQGSANEKLFF. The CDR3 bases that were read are TGCAGTGCTCTACAGGGCTCCGCTAATGAAAAA.

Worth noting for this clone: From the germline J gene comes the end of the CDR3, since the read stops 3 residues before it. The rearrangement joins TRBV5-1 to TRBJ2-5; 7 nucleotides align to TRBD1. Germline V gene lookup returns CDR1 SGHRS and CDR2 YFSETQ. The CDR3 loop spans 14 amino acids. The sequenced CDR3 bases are TGCGCCAGCCGTGTTCGAGGGGGCACAGATACC. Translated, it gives CASRVRGGTDT. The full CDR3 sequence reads CASRVRGGTDTQYF.

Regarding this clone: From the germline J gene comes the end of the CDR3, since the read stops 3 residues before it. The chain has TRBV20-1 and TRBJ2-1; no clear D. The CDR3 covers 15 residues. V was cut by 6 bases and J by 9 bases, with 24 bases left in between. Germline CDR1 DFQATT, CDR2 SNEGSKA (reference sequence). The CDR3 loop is CSAIPKPTSRPEQFF. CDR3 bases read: TGCAGTGCCATCCCCAAGCCGACATCCCGGCCTGAG.

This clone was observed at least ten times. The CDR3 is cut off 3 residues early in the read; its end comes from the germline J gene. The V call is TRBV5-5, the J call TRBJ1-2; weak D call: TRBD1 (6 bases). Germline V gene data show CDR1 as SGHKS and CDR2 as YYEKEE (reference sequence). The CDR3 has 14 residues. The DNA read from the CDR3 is TGTGCCAGCAGCCCGGGAGGAGGGACACAGGGC. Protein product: CASSPGGGTQG. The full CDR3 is CASSPGGGTQGYTF.

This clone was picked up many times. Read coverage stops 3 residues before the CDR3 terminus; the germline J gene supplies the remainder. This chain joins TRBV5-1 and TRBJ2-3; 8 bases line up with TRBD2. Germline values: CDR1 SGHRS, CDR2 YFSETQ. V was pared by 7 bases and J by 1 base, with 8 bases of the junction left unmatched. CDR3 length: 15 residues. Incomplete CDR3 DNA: TGCGCCAGCGCGGGACTAGTGAGTGGCACAGATACG. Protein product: CASAGLVSGTDT. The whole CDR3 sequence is CASAGLVSGTDTQYF.

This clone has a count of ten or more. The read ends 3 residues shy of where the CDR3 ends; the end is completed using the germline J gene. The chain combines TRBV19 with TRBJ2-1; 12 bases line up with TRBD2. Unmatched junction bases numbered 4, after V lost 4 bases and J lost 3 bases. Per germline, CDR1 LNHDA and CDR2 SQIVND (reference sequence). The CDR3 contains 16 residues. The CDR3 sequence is CASSKTSGSVYNEQFF. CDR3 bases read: TGTGCCAGTAGTAAGACTAGCGGGAGTGTCTACAATGAG. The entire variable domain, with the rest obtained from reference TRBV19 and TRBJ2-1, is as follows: DGGITQSPKYLFRKEGQNVTLSCEQNLNHDAMYWYRQDPGQGLRLIYYSQIVNDFQKGDIAEGYSVSREKKESFPLTVTSAQKNPTAFYLCASSKTSGSVYNEQFFGPGTRLTVL.

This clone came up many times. Here the CDR3 reads CSAWTGKLNTEAFF. CDR3 DNA (partial): TGCAGTGCTTGGACAGGGAAACTGAACACTGAA. The gene calls are TRBV20-1 and TRBJ1-1; 8 bases agree with TRBD1. The read ends 3 residues shy of where the CDR3 ends; the end is completed using the germline J gene. There are 14 residues in the CDR3. J lost 0 bases, V lost 5 bases, and 5 bases had no gene match. Germline CDR1 DFQATT, CDR2 SNEGSKA (reference sequence).